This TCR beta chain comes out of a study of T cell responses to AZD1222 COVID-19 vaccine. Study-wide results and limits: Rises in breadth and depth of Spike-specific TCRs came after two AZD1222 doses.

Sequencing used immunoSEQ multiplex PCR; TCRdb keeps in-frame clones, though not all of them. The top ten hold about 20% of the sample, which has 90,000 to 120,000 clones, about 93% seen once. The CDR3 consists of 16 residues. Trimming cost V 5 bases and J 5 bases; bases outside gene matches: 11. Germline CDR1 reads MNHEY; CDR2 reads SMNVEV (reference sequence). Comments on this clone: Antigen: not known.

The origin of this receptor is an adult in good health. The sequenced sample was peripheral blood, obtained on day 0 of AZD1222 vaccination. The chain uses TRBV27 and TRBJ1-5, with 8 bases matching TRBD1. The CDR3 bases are TGTGCCAGCAGTCCTCAGTCAGCAGGGGGCCATCAGCCCCAGCATTTT. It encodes CASSPQSAGGHQPQHF.